The 19 T cell receptor beta chains in this list originate from one sample, sequenced in a study of blood T cell repertoires in COVID-19. The protocol was immunoSEQ multiplex PCR, while the TCRdb copy is restricted to in-frame clones and leaves out a portion. The data hold about 250,000 clones, with over 90% observed a single time. Sequenced: peripheral blood. These receptors were collected from a man aged 30 to 45 with COVID-19, enrolled during active disease.

This rearrangement joins TRBV15 to TRBJ1-2, with 7 nucleotides matching TRBD1. CDR3 length: 18 residues. Trimming cost V 3 bases and J 2 bases; bases outside gene matches: 15. CDR1 LNHNV and CDR2 YYDKDF come from the germline V gene (reference sequence). The DNA for the CDR3 is TGTGCCACCAGCAGTAATGACGGGACAGCCTCCTTCAACTATGGCTACACCTTC. Protein product: CATSSNDGTASFNYGYTF.

This clone was recorded only once. This sequence joins TRBV6-5 and TRBJ2-1, with TRBD2 as a possible D gene (5 bases). This CDR3 spans 16 amino acids. Trimming shortened V by 2 bases and J by 7 bases, and 18 bases separated the two germline ends. In germline, CDR1 is MNHEY, CDR2 SVGAGI. CDR3: CASSYDASLSGNEQFF. CDR3 in DNA: TGTGCCAGCAGTTACGACGCTAGCCTCTCAGGTAATGAGCAGTTCTTC.

The chain carries TRBV9 and TRBJ1-5; 7 nucleotides agree with TRBD1. Germline lookup yields CDR1 SGDLS and CDR2 YYNGEE. CDR3 length equals 14 residues. The junction had 5 bases not matched to a gene; V was cut back by 3 bases and J by 5 bases. CDR3 in amino acids: CASSASGGDQPQHF. The CDR3, as DNA: TGTGCCAGCAGCGCTTCAGGGGGAGATCAGCCCCAGCATTTT.

The chain employs TRBV10-3 and TRBJ1-5, with 8 positions matching TRBD1. The CDR3 has 14 residues. The V and J ends lost 7 bases and 5 bases, in that order; junction bases with no gene match: 7. CDR1 and CDR2 from the germline V gene are ENHRY and SYGVKD. CDR3 coding DNA: TGTGCCATCAAAGGACAGGGCCGGGATCAGCCCCAGCATTTT. It encodes CAIKGQGRDQPQHF.

The V and J genes are TRBV7-2 and TRBJ2-1; 10 bases map to TRBD2. CDR1 SGHTA and CDR2 FQGNSA come from the germline V gene. The CDR3 spans 16 residues. After removal of 5 bases from V and 10 bases from J, the junction contained 14 bases not matched to a gene. The CDR3 bases are TGTGCCAGCAGCATTTCTAGCGGGGGCCGCAGCAAAGAGCAGTTCTTC. Amino acids: CASSISSGGRSKEQFF.

The chain has TRBV2 and TRBJ2-1; 8 nucleotides agree with TRBD2. V shed 8 bases and J 9 bases; nucleotides not matched to a gene: 6. CDR1 is SNHLY and CDR2 is FYNNEI in the germline V gene. CDR3 length: 12 residues. CDR3 sequence (DNA): TGTGCCAGCCGATCGGGGGGGCTTGAGCAGTTCTTC. Translation: CASRSGGLEQFF.

This chain connects TRBV30 to TRBJ2-5; D ambiguous. The CDR3 has 14 residues. V gave up 0 bases and J gave up 4 bases, with 12 bases separating them. Germline V gene data show CDR1 as GTSNPN and CDR2 as SVGIG (reference sequence). CDR3 nucleotide sequence: TGTGCCTGGAGTGTACCCGGGTTCGCAGAGACCCAGTACTTC. Protein sequence: CAWSVPGFAETQYF.

This sequence joins TRBV5-4 and TRBJ1-2, with D unresolved. The length of the CDR3 is 14 residues. Between the trimmed V and J ends, which lost 1 base and 1 base, there was a span of 8 bases. CDR1 and CDR2 from the germline V gene are SGHNT and YYREEE (reference sequence). CDR3 in amino acids: CASSLTDFNYGYTF. CDR3 DNA: TGTGCCAGCAGCTTGACAGATTTTAACTATGGCTACACCTTC.

The chain uses TRBV5-4 and TRBJ1-4; D possibly corresponds to TRBD1 (6 bases). Germline V CDR1 and CDR2: SGHNT, YYREEE (reference sequence). There are 14 residues in the CDR3. V lost 4 bases to trimming and J lost 5 bases, with 12 bases between them. CDR3 sequence (DNA): TGTGCCAGCAGCCTGGACAGCCTCAATGAAAAACTGTTTTTT. Its protein is CASSLDSLNEKLFF.

V gene TRBV7-9 combines with J gene TRBJ1-1; D is possibly TRBD1 (5 bases). CDR3 length equals 14 residues. V dropped 8 bases and J dropped 1 base, with 14 bases sitting between them. The germline CDR1 and CDR2 sequences are SEHNR and FQNEAQ (reference sequence). CDR3 sequence reads: CASGAGGGNTEAFF. The CDR3 DNA is TGTGCCAGCGGCGCCGGCGGGGGGAACACTGAAGCTTTCTTT.

The CDR3 loop reads CASSEARQSSTDTQYF. The CDR3 region has the DNA TGTGCCAGCAGTGAAGCGCGACAGTCTAGCACAGATACGCAGTATTTT. The chain has TRBV6-1 and TRBJ2-3; possibly TRBD1 for D (5 bases). The CDR3 covers 16 residues. In germline, CDR1 is MNHNS, CDR2 SASEGT. Trimming removed 0 bases at V and 0 bases at J, with 10 bases between.

In regard to this clone: Its ends do not fully match the called genes, so a read error is possible. The genes are TRBV6-5 and TRBJ1-1; TRBD1 agrees at 9 bases. This CDR3 comprises 14 residues. Per germline, CDR1 MNHEY and CDR2 SVGAGI. For the CDR3, the DNA is TGTGCCGGCAGTCTAGACAGGGGGAGCACTGAAGCTTTCTTT. Translation: CAGSLDRGSTEAFF.

The chain has TRBV6-5 and TRBJ1-4; the D is unclear. V dropped 9 bases and J dropped 4 bases, with 18 bases sitting between them. The CDR3 runs to 15 residues. Germline V CDR1 and CDR2: MNHEY, SVGAGI. The CDR3 spells CASRPPGNNNEKLFF. The CDR3, as DNA: TGTGCCAGTAGACCCCCGGGGAACAATAATGAAAAACTGTTTTTT.

This chain uses TRBV12-3 or TRBV12-4 with TRBJ1-1; 9 bases fit TRBD1. CDR3 size: 13 residues. V lost 6 bases, J lost 4 bases, and 3 bases stayed unmatched. CDR3 in amino acids: CASRQGAATEAFF. DNA of the CDR3: TGTGCCAGCAGACAGGGGGCCGCCACTGAAGCTTTCTTT.

V and J are TRBV29-1 and TRBJ1-2; the match to TRBD1 covers 10 bases. The V and J ends lost 4 bases and 7 bases, in that order; junction bases with no gene match: 3. The CDR3 extends over 12 amino acids. CDR1 SQVTM and CDR2 ANQGSEA come from the germline V gene. The CDR3 bases are TGCAGCGTTGGGACAGGGGGAAGTGGCTACACCTTC. Its translation: CSVGTGGSGYTF.

This chain joins TRBV5-4 and TRBJ2-2; 9 nucleotides line up with TRBD2. The CDR3 sequence is 16 residues long. Germline V gene sequence: CDR1 SGHNT, CDR2 YYREEE (reference sequence). The ends lost 1 base at V and 3 bases at J; junction bases unmatched: 4. The CDR3 nucleotides read TGTGCCAGCAGCTTGCGTAGCGGGGGCTACACCGGGGAGCTGTTTTTT. It yields the protein CASSLRSGGYTGELFF.

The V gene is TRBV18, the J gene TRBJ1-1, with 8 bases fitting TRBD1. The CDR3 has 15 amino acids. Germline CDR1 and CDR2: KGHSH and LQKENI. J was trimmed by 3 bases and V by 4 bases; bases with no gene match: 7. CDR3 sequence (DNA): TGTGCCAGCTCACACGGACAGGGTGGGGACACTGAAGCTTTCTTT. This translates into CASSHGQGGDTEAFF.

The gene calls are TRBV19 and TRBJ1-6, with D maybe TRBD1 (6 bases). CDR3 length: 17 residues. The V and J ends lost 4 bases and 7 bases respectively, with 20 bases between them. Germline V gene data show CDR1 as LNHDA and CDR2 as SQIVND (reference sequence). The CDR3 loop is CASSKDIVGQANSPLHF. DNA for the CDR3: TGTGCCAGTAGTAAAGATATCGTGGGACAAGCAAATTCACCCCTCCACTTT.

This chain links TRBV7-3 with TRBJ2-3, with D unclear. Germline lookup yields CDR1 SGHTA and CDR2 FQGTGA. V was pared by 5 bases and J by 5 bases, with 11 bases between. CDR3 size: 13 residues. CDR3 coding DNA: TGTGCCAGCAGCCCAGGTTACTTAGATACGCAGTATTTT. Encoded protein: CASSPGYLDTQYF.